This T cell receptor (beta chain) was recovered during a study of T cell repertoires in cytomegalovirus infection. With 5 bases removed from V and 9 bases from J, the gap between germline ends came to 10 bases. There are 11 residues in the CDR3. CDR1 is SEHNR, CDR2 FQNEAQ, per germline (reference sequence). A word on this clonotype: The antigen is not known.

Each CDR3 protein is one row after TCRdb ran MiXCR on the reads. Here the sample spans 300,000 to 400,000 distinct CDR3 sequences, about 27% being singletons. The TCR originated in a human donor in good health (CMV status not recorded). Some clones in this sample may be carry-over from other donors' samples. The V and J genes are TRBV7-9 and TRBJ1-1; D gene ambiguous. The sequences come from cultured PBMCs, collected from culture after CMV antigen stimulation. This CDR3 is CASSPGDQAFF. CDR3 coding DNA: TGTGCCAGCAGCCCCGGGGATCAAGCTTTCTTT.